These 16 T cell receptor beta chains share one sample of origin, sequenced in a study of blood T cell repertoires in COVID-19 (dated by TCRdb to 2019 to 2021). Libraries were made using the immunoSEQ multiplex PCR assay. TCRdb obtained this table from immuneACCESS and retained in-frame rearrangements with V and J assigned. These tables miss some clones; where compared with another copy, unresolved V genes account for less than half of the shortfall, and the remainder is unexplained. This sample holds about 75,000 clones; about 74% were observed only once. The ten top clones hold just over 2.5% of the sample. Sequenced: peripheral blood. The receptors originated from a human donor with acute or convalescent COVID-19. The donor label of this sample is uncertain.

V usage is TRBV6-5 and J usage is TRBJ1-4; a weak D match, TRBD1 (5 bases). The germline V gene encodes CDR1 MNHEY and CDR2 SVGAGI. This CDR3 comprises 14 residues. Trimming took off 8 bases at V and 8 bases at J, with 18 bases between the two ends. Written as DNA, the CDR3 is TGTGCCAGCGCTACCCCGGGGGAGGAGGAAAAACTGTTTTTT. This encodes CASATPGEEEKLFF.

The chain combines TRBV10-1 with TRBJ2-3; possibly TRBD2 for D (5 bases). V was shortened by 10 bases and J by 3 bases, with 14 bases between the two germline ends. The CDR3 extends over 13 amino acids. Germline assignment: CDR1 WNHNN and CDR2 SYGVQD (reference sequence). CDR3: CATGLSSTDTQYF. CDR3 in DNA: TGCGCCACCGGACTTTCTAGTACAGATACGCAGTATTTT.

This rearrangement joins TRBV15 to TRBJ1-2, with a tentative D call TRBD1 (5 bases). V was trimmed by 1 base and J by 2 bases, leaving 8 bases between them. This CDR3 is built from 14 residues. CDR1 LNHNV and CDR2 YYDKDF come from the germline V gene (reference sequence). CDR3 in DNA: TGTGCCACCAGCAGAGGCGGGGGGAACTATGGCTACACCTTC. It encodes CATSRGGGNYGYTF.

This clone showed up just a few times. The rearrangement joins TRBV6-5 to TRBJ1-1; D might be TRBD1 (6 bases). This CDR3 is built from 12 residues. The V gene lost 6 bases and the J gene lost 8 bases, with 13 bases spanning the gap. Germline lookup yields CDR1 MNHEY and CDR2 SVGAGI. The CDR3: CASSRNGQEAFF. CDR3 DNA sequence: TGTGCCAGCAGCCGCAACGGACAGGAAGCTTTCTTT.

This chain links TRBV19 with TRBJ2-3, with 7 positions matching TRBD1. Germline assignment: CDR1 LNHDA and CDR2 SQIVND (reference sequence). This CDR3 is 17 amino acids long. The junction had 18 bases not matched to a gene; V was cut back by 9 bases and J by 3 bases. CDR3: CASQGTDRQARTDTQYF. The CDR3 nucleotides read TGTGCCAGCCAAGGGACAGACCGACAAGCAAGGACAGATACGCAGTATTTT.

This clone was observed a single time. This chain links TRBV27 with TRBJ1-3, with unresolved D. Trimming stripped 2 bases from V and 0 bases from J, with 8 bases between. The CDR3 spans 15 residues. Looked up from germline, CDR1 is MNHEY and CDR2 is SMNVEV (reference sequence). The CDR3 sequence is CASSLTGFSGNTIYF. The CDR3 DNA follows: TGTGCCAGCAGTTTAACCGGGTTCTCTGGAAACACCATATATTTT.

The chain has TRBV19 and TRBJ2-7, with D maybe TRBD2 (6 bases). V shed 3 bases and J shed 4 bases, with 22 bases lying between them. The CDR3 is 17 residues long. Germline V gene data show CDR1 as LNHDA and CDR2 as SQIVND (reference sequence). This CDR3 reads CASSMRSWREEKYEQYF. In DNA form, the CDR3 reads TGTGCCAGTAGTATGCGTAGTTGGAGGGAAGAAAAGTACGAGCAGTACTTC.

The V and J genes are TRBV29-1 and TRBJ2-7, with D possibly matching TRBD1 (6 bases). V was trimmed by 5 bases and J by 1 base, leaving 12 bases between them. This CDR3 region has 13 residues. Germline V gives CDR1 SQVTM, CDR2 ANQGSEA. The CDR3 sequence: CSVLDRWSYEQYV. CDR3 bases: TGCAGCGTTCTAGACAGGTGGTCCTACGAGCAGTACGTC.

This chain joins TRBV28 and TRBJ2-3; 12 bases align to TRBD2. CDR3 length: 15 amino acids. CDR1 and CDR2 from the germline V gene are MDHEN and SYDVKM. With 6 bases clipped from V and 3 bases from J, the junction kept 4 bases outside the gene matches. CDR3 coding DNA: TGTGCCAGCAGACCTAGCGGGGGGGAGACAGATACGCAGTATTTT. Translated: CASRPSGGETDTQYF.

The J gene is TRBJ1-6, the V gene TRBV6-5; D is unresolved. V was cut by 7 bases and J by 6 bases, with 16 bases left in between. Germline assignment: CDR1 MNHEY and CDR2 SVGAGI. The CDR3 spans 15 residues. The CDR3 DNA reads TGTGCCAGCAATCCGCGGTGGAATGGTAATTCACCCCTCCACTTT. It encodes CASNPRWNGNSPLHF.

This clone was picked up a small number of times. The J gene is TRBJ2-3, the V gene TRBV9; the match to TRBD2 covers 12 bases. There are 14 residues in the CDR3. Germline CDR1 and CDR2: SGDLS and YYNGEE. Trimming removed 0 bases from V and 9 bases from J; junction bases left unmatched: 2. CDR3 amino acids: CASSVATSGSTQYF. The DNA for the CDR3 is TGTGCCAGCAGCGTAGCGACTAGCGGGAGCACGCAGTATTTT.

In this sample, this clone turned up once. The V gene is TRBV7-9, the J gene TRBJ1-4, with TRBD1 matching over 10 bases. V shed 5 bases and J 8 bases; nucleotides not matched to a gene: 8. The germline gives CDR1 SEHNR, CDR2 FQNEAQ (reference sequence). The CDR3 has 15 amino acids. CDR3 amino acids: CASSPPTGGREKLFF. The DNA of the CDR3 is TGTGCCAGCAGCCCACCGACAGGGGGCCGGGAAAAACTGTTTTTT.

J is TRBJ2-3 and V is TRBV12-3 or TRBV12-4, with D unclear. The CDR3 extends over 12 amino acids. Trimming stripped 6 bases from V and 2 bases from J, with 6 bases between. The CDR3 DNA reads TGTGCCAGCAGCTTATACACAGATACGCAGTATTTT. Residues: CASSLYTDTQYF.

The chain has TRBV6-2 or TRBV6-3 and TRBJ2-5; TRBD1 aligns across 7 bases. The CDR3 sequence is 13 residues long. V lost 6 bases to trimming and J lost 4 bases; unmatched junction nucleotides: 5. CDR1 and CDR2 from the germline V gene are MNHEY and SVGEGT. In DNA, the CDR3 is TGTGCCAGCAGCCAGACAGGGCGAGAGACCCAGTACTTC. Translating it yields CASSQTGRETQYF.

The chain links TRBV24-1 to TRBJ2-3; D not resolved. CDR3 size: 16 residues. Germline CDR1 and CDR2: KGHDR and SFDVKD. Trimming took off 3 bases at V and 1 base at J, with 13 bases between the two ends. The CDR3: CATSDTRFIRTDTQYF. In nucleotides, the CDR3 is TGTGCCACCAGTGATACCCGGTTCATCCGCACAGATACGCAGTATTTT.

The V and J genes are TRBV28 and TRBJ1-5; D is uncertain. There are 12 residues in the CDR3. In germline, CDR1 is MDHEN, CDR2 SYDVKM. V gave up 6 bases and J gave up 6 bases, with 9 bases separating them. This CDR3 reads CASRRASQPQHF. In DNA form, the CDR3 reads TGTGCCAGCAGGCGGGCATCTCAGCCCCAGCATTTT.